This entry lists 3 T cell receptor beta chains sequenced from one sample in a study of blood T cell repertoires in COVID-19. Using immunoSEQ multiplex PCR, the repertoire was profiled, and TCRdb retains in-frame clones only, with some absent. This repertoire shows roughly 200,000 clones, more than 75% found once; its top ten account for roughly 8.7%. The material sequenced was peripheral blood. The receptors were gathered from a woman aged 50 to 65 with active or convalescent COVID-19.

The chain combines TRBV3-1 (or the pseudogene TRBV3-2) with TRBJ2-5; the match to TRBD1 covers 8 bases. This CDR3 is 19 amino acids long. The V segment lost 0 bases and the J segment 2 bases; nucleotides outside the gene matches: 14. Germline CDR1 LGHDT, CDR2 YNNKEL (reference sequence). The CDR3 spells CASSQDGFGTGTQQETQYF. The DNA for the CDR3 is TGTGCCAGCAGCCAAGATGGGTTCGGGACAGGAACCCAGCAAGAGACCCAGTACTTC.

The chain links TRBV3-1 (or the pseudogene TRBV3-2) to TRBJ2-7, with 9 bases that match TRBD2. The germline gives CDR1 LGHDT, CDR2 YNNKEL (reference sequence). J gave up 9 bases and V 0 bases, and 12 bases lay outside the gene matches. This CDR3 is built from 16 residues. For the CDR3, the DNA is TGTGCCAGCAGCCAAGAGGCAGCGGGGGGACGACACGCGCAGTACTTC. This encodes CASSQEAAGGRHAQYF.

This clone has more than one count but fewer than ten. This chain uses TRBV6-5 with TRBJ2-1, with D possibly matching TRBD1 (6 bases). Germline CDR1 MNHEY, CDR2 SVGAGI. This CDR3 contains 16 residues. Trimming took off 2 bases at V and 2 bases at J, with 13 bases between the two ends. CDR3 sequence reads: CASSYGTHETYNEQFF. CDR3 nucleotide sequence: TGTGCCAGCAGTTACGGGACACACGAGACCTACAATGAGCAGTTCTTC.